This entry lists 13 T cell receptor beta chains sequenced from one sample in a study of shared clonotypes between healthy human individuals. Data came from immunoSEQ multiplex PCR; TCRdb stores just in-frame clones and leaves some out. This sample has 2 million to 2.5 million clones; approximately 96% occur once, and the top ten carry about 0.13%. The specimen sequenced was naive CD4+ T cells sorted from blood. The subset is: CD45RA+ positively selected. Every receptor here comes from a man in his late teens or twenties in good health.

The rearrangement links TRBV7-9 to TRBJ1-5; perhaps TRBD1 as D (5 bases). The germline V gene encodes CDR1 SEHNR and CDR2 FQNEAQ (reference sequence). V shed 5 bases and J shed 4 bases, with 12 bases lying between them. CDR3 length equals 14 residues. The CDR3 sequence is CASSRGTVNQPQHF. The CDR3 nucleotides read TGTGCCAGCAGCCGGGGGACGGTGAATCAGCCCCAGCATTTT.

The rearrangement uses TRBV7-2 and TRBJ2-1, with D possibly matching TRBD2 (5 bases). Looked up from germline, CDR1 is SGHTA and CDR2 is FQGNSA. This CDR3 comprises 14 residues. V was cut by 5 bases and J by 10 bases, with 18 bases left in between. CDR3 region: CASSERTGLSEQFF. The CDR3 DNA follows: TGTGCCAGCAGCGAGCGAACCGGACTCTCAGAGCAGTTCTTC.

About this clone: The sample contains more than one DNA sequence encoding this CDR3. The chain couples TRBV7-9 to TRBJ2-3, with 7 bases aligning to TRBD1. There are 13 residues in the CDR3. Germline CDR1 SEHNR, CDR2 FQNEAQ (reference sequence). The trim removed 3 bases at V and 3 bases at J, leaving 0 bases unmatched. The CDR3 DNA follows: TGTGCCAGCAGCTTGACAGGGACAGATACGCAGTATTTT. Its translation is CASSLTGTDTQYF.

This chain connects TRBV13 to TRBJ1-5; 8 bases fit TRBD1. Germline values: CDR1 PRHDT, CDR2 FYEKMQ (reference sequence). The CDR3 is made up of 16 amino acids. V gave up 3 bases and J gave up 7 bases; unmatched junction bases: 11. In DNA, the CDR3 is TGTGCCAGCAGCTTGGGGCAGGGGGCCGTTAGACAGCCCCAGCATTTT. This codes for CASSLGQGAVRQPQHF.

As DNA, the CDR3 is TGTGCCAGCAGCGCGCGACGGGAGAACACTGAAGCTTTCTTT. Translating it yields CASSARRENTEAFF. The V and J genes are TRBV9 and TRBJ1-1; D is undetermined. The CDR3 runs 14 residues. Germline CDR1 SGDLS, CDR2 YYNGEE. The V gene lost 3 bases and the J gene lost 1 base, with 10 bases spanning the gap.

The rearrangement joins TRBV7-9 to TRBJ1-1, with a tentative D call TRBD1 (6 bases). V shed 1 base and J shed 8 bases, with 20 bases lying between them. CDR3 length equals 16 residues. CDR1 is SEHNR, CDR2 FQNEAQ, per germline (reference sequence). CDR3 sequence (DNA): TGTGCCAGCAGCTTAGTGGGGTCACAGGGATCAAAAGAAGCTTTCTTT. Amino acid sequence: CASSLVGSQGSKEAFF. Filled out from reference TRBV7-9 and TRBJ1-1, the complete variable domain reads DTGVSQNPRHKITKRGQNVTFRCDPISEHNRLYWYRQTLGQGPEFLTYFQNEAQLEKSRLLSDRFSAERPKGSFSTLEIQRTEQGDSAMYLCASSLVGSQGSKEAFFGQGTRLTVV.

The chain recombines TRBV18 with TRBJ2-7; 10 bases line up with TRBD1. The CDR3 has 14 amino acids. Per the germline V gene, CDR1 is KGHSH and CDR2 is LQKENI. V lost 1 base to trimming and J lost 7 bases; unmatched junction nucleotides: 4. DNA of the CDR3: TGTGCCAGCTCACCACGGGACAGGGGACTTGAGCAGTACTTC. Its protein product is CASSPRDRGLEQYF.

The CDR3 loop reads CAWSQDRVFEQFF. CDR3 DNA: TGTGCCTGGAGTCAGGACAGGGTGTTTGAGCAGTTCTTC. This chain joins TRBV30 and TRBJ2-1; 8 bases agree with TRBD1. Germline loops: CDR1 GTSNPN, CDR2 SVGIG (reference sequence). This CDR3 contains 13 residues. V shed 2 bases, J shed 9 bases, and the junction held 6 bases outside the gene matches.

The table lists this clone with a few counts. Other DNA sequences in this sample translate to the same CDR3. The chain uses TRBV11-2 and TRBJ2-7; D possibly corresponds to TRBD1 (6 bases). Germline V gene data show CDR1 as SGHAT and CDR2 as FQNNGV. The V end was cut by 3 bases, the J end by 4 bases, with 7 bases between. CDR3 size: 12 residues. The CDR3 bases are TGTGCCAGCAGCTTGCAGGGGTACGAGCAGTACTTC. Its translation: CASSLQGYEQYF.

With respect to this clone: Other DNA sequences in the same sample also yield this CDR3. The CDR3 bases are TGTGCCAGCAGCCAAGGGCAATCCTACGAGCAGTACTTC. This sequence encodes CASSQGQSYEQYF. The J gene is TRBJ2-7, the V gene TRBV14; D gene ambiguous. Germline CDR1 reads SGHDN; CDR2 reads FVKESK. The V end was cut by 1 base, the J end by 1 base, with 5 bases between. The CDR3 is 13 amino acids.

As for this clone: Other DNA sequences in this specimen translate into the identical CDR3. The chain joins TRBV5-1 to TRBJ1-3; D remains ambiguous. The length of the CDR3 is 13 residues. V was pared by 1 base and J by 4 bases, with 6 bases between. Germline-derived CDR1 and CDR2 are SGHRS and YFSETQ. The CDR3 DNA reads as TGCGCCAGCAGCTTGAGCTCGGGAAACACCATATATTTT. Translated: CASSLSSGNTIYF.

The CDR3 DNA reads TGCGCCAGCAGCCATGGTACAGGGGGCCCGAGGGAGACCCAGTACTTC. This translates into CASSHGTGGPRETQYF. The rearrangement uses TRBV4-3 and TRBJ2-5; 9 nucleotides line up with TRBD1. Germline assignment: CDR1 LGHNA and CDR2 YSLEER. The CDR3 runs to 16 residues. Trimming at V came to 3 bases and at J to 5 bases, leaving 10 bases not matched to a gene.

As DNA, the CDR3 is TGTGCCAGCAGAGGGACGGGACAGGGGATTGTTCAGTACTTC. Amino acids: CASRGTGQGIVQYF. The chain combines TRBV6-5 with TRBJ2-4; 10 nucleotides align to TRBD1. Trimming cost V 6 bases and J 11 bases; bases outside gene matches: 10. CDR3 length: 14 amino acids. The V gene's germline CDR1 is MNHEY and CDR2 SVGAGI.